Each of the 2 T cell receptor beta chains below was sequenced from the same sample in a study of vaccination and CD4 T cells after COVID-19 (dated by TCRdb to 2022 to 2024). The treatment or condition label on this specimen signifies: approximately nine-day PBMC culture with coronavirus spike peptide pools or control peptides (ViraFEST assay). Their antigens are not known. Library preparation employed PCR. Sequencing was performed on an Illumina iSeq 100. At the Johns Hopkins FTIC core, DNA from the cultured CD4+ T cells underwent TCR sequencing with the Oncomine TCR Beta short-read assay. The raw public reads went through TCRdb reprocessing: fastp at Q25, MiXCR clone calling, in-frame beta chains kept. Each entry merges the rows of one CDR3 protein and shows their most common DNA and genes. The table for this sample lists about 15,000 distinct CDR3 sequences; around a third of them were counted only once. The ten largest account for roughly 15% of the sample.

What was sequenced was cultured CD4+ T cells from blood. Every receptor here comes from a human donor with COVID-19.

The rearrangement uses TRBV4-3 and TRBJ2-5, with 7 bases fitting TRBD2. Germline CDR1 LGHNA, CDR2 YSLEER. Unmatched junction bases numbered 2, after V lost 0 bases and J lost 1 base. This CDR3 has 15 amino acids. CDR3 loop: CASSQDSGGQETQYF. In DNA form, the CDR3 reads TGCGCCAGCAGCCAAGATTCGGGGGGCCAAGAGACCCAGTACTTC.

This clonotype was counted only a few times. CDR3 bases: TGTGCCATCAGGCGGCAGCCGAACACTGAAGCTTTCTTT. Residues: CAIRRQPNTEAFF. V gene TRBV10-3 combines with J gene TRBJ1-1; D ambiguous. This CDR3 has 13 amino acids. Trimming pared 6 bases from V and 1 base from J, leaving 9 bases between. Germline CDR1 and CDR2: ENHRY and SYGVKD.